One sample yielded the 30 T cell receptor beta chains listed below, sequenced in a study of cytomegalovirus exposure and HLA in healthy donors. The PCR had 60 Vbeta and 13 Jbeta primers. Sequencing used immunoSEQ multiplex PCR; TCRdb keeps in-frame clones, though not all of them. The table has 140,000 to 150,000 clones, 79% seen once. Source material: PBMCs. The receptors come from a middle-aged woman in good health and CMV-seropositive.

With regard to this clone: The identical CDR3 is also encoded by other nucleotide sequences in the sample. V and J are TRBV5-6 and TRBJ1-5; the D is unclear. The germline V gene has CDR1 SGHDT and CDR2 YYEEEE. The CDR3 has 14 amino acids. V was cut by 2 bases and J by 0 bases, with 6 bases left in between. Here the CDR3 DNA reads TGTGCCAGCAGCTTTAGAGATAGCAATCAGCCCCAGCATTTT. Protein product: CASSFRDSNQPQHF.

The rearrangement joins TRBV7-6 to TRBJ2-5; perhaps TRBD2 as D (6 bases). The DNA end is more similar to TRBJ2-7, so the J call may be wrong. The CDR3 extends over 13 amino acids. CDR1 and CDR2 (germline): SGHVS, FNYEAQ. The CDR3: CASSSYGGTEQYF. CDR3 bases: TGTGCCAGCAGCTCCTACGGGGGAACCGAGCAGTACTTC.

CDR3 sequence (DNA): TGCACCAGCAGTCGACAAATCAATCAGCCCCAGCATTTT. Translating gives CTSSRQINQPQHF. This sequence joins TRBV1 and TRBJ1-5; the table assigns TRBD1, which was not confirmed against the DNA. TRBV1 is recorded as a pseudogene. The CDR3 extends over 13 amino acids.

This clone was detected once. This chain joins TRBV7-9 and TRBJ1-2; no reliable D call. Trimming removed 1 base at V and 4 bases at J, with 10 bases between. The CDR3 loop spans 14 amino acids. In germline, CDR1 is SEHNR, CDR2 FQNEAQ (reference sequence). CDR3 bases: TGTGCCAGCAGCTTAGATGTGAGGAGCTATGGCTACACCTTC. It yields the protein CASSLDVRSYGYTF.

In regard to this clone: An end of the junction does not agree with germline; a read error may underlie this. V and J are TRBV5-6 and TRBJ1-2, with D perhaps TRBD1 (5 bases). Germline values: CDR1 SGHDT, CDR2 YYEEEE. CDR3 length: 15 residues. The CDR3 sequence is CAGSPAGQGGHGYTF. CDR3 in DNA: TGTGCCGGCAGCCCCGCCGGTCAGGGCGGCCATGGCTACACCTTC.

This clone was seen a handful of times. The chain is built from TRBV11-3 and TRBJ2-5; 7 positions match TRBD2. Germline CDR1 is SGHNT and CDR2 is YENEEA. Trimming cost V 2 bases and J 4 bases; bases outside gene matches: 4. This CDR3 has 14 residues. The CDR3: CASSLSGGRETQYF. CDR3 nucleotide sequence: TGTGCCAGCAGCTTATCGGGGGGTCGAGAGACCCAGTACTTC.

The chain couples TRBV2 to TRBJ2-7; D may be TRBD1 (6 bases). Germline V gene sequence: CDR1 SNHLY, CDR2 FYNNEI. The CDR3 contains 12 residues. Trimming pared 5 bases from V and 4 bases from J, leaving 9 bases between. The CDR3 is CASSSGEYEQYF. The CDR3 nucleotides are TGTGCCAGCAGTTCAGGGGAATACGAGCAGTACTTC.

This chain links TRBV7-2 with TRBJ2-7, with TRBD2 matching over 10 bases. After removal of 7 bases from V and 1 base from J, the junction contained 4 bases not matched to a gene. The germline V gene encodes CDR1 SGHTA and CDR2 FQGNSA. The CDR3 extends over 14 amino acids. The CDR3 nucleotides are TGTGCCAGCAAGCGGGGGGGCGGGTCCTACGAGCAGTACTTC. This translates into CASKRGGGSYEQYF.

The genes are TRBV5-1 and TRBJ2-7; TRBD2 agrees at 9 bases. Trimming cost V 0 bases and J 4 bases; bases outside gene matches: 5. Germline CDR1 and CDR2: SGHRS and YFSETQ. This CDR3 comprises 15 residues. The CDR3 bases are TGCGCCAGCAGCTTGGCCACAGCGGGGGGTTACGAGCAGTACTTC. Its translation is CASSLATAGGYEQYF.

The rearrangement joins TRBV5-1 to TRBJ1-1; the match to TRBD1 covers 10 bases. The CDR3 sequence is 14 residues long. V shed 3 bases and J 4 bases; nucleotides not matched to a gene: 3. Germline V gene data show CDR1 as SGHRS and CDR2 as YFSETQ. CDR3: CASSSRTGGTEAFF. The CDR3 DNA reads TGCGCCAGCAGCTCCAGGACAGGGGGCACTGAAGCTTTCTTT.

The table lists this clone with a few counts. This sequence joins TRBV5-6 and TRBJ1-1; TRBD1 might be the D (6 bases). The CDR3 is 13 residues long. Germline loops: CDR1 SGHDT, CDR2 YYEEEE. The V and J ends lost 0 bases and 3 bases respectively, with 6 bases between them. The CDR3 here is CASSLAGDTEAFF. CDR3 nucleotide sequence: TGTGCCAGCAGCTTGGCAGGGGACACTGAAGCTTTCTTT.

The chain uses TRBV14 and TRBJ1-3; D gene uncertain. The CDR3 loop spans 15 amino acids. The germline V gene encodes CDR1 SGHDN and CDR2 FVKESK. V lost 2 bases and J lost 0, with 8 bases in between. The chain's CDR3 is CASSQFASSGNTIYF. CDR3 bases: TGTGCCAGCAGCCAATTTGCGAGCTCTGGAAACACCATATATTTT.

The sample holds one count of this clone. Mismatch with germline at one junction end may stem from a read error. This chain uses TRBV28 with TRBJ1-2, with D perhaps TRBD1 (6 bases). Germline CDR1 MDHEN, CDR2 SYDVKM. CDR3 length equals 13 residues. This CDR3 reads CASSEQGNYGYTF. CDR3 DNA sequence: TGTGCCAGCAGTGAACAGGGTAACTACGGCTACACCTTC.

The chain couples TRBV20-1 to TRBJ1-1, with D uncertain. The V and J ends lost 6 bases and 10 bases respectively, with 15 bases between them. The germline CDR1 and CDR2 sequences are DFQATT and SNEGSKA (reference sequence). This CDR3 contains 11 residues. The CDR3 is CSAVDGFAAFF. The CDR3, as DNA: TGCAGTGCCGTTGACGGGTTTGCAGCTTTCTTT.

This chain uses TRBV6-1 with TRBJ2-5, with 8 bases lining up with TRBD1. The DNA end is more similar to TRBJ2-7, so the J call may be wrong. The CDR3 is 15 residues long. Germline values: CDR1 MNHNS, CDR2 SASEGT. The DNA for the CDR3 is TGTGCCAGCAGTGGGACAGGGTGGGATTCCTACGAGCAGTACTTC. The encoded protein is CASSGTGWDSYEQYF.

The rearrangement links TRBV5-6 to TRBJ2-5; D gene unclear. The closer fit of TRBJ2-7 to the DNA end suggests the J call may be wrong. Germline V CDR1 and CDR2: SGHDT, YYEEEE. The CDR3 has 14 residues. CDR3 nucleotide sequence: TGTGCCAGCAGCTTGGTTGCGCGCTCCTACGAGCAGTACTTC. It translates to CASSLVARSYEQYF.

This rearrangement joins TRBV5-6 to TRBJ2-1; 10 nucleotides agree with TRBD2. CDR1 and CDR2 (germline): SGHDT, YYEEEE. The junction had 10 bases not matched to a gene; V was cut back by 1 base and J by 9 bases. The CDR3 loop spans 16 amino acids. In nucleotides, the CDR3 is TGTGCCAGCAGCTTGCTAGCGGGGGCGGGTGGGGGTGAGCAGTTCTTC. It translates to CASSLLAGAGGGEQFF.

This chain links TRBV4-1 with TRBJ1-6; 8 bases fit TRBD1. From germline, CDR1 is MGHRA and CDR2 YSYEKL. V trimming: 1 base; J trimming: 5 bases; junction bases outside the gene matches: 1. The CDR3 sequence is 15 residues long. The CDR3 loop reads CASSQVTGDNSPLHF. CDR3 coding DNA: TGCGCCAGCAGCCAAGTGACAGGGGATAATTCACCCCTCCACTTT.

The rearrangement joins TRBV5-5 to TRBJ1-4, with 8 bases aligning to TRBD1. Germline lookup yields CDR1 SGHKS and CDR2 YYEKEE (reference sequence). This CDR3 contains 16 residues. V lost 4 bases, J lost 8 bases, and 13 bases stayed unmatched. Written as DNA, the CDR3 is TGTGCCAGCAGCCGGAACCCAGGGGGCGCAGGCGAAAAACTGTTTTTT. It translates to CASSRNPGGAGEKLFF.

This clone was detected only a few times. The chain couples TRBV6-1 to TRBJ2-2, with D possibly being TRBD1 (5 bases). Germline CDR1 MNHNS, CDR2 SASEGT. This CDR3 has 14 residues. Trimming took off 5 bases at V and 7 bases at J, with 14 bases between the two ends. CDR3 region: CASSYKGLGGELFF. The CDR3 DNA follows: TGTGCCAGCAGTTATAAGGGGCTGGGCGGGGAGCTGTTTTTT.

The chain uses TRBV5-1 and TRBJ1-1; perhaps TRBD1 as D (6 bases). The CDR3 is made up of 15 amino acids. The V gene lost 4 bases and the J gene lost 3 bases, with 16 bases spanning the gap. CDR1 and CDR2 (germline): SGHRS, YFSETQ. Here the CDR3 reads CASSQGGGEDTEAFF. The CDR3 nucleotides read TGCGCCAGCAGCCAAGGGGGGGGAGAGGACACTGAAGCTTTCTTT.

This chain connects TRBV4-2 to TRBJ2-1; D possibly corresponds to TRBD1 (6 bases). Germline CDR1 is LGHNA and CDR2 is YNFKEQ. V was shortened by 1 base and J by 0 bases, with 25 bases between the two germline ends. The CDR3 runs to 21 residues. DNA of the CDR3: TGTGCCAGCAGCCAAGTCTACTCCGGGACAAGGGAAAGTTCCTCCTACAATGAGCAGTTCTTC. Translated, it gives CASSQVYSGTRESSSYNEQFF.

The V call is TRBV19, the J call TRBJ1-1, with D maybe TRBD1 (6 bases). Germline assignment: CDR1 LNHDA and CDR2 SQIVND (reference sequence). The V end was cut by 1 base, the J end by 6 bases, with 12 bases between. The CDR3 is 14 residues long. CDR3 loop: CASSIGTGSPEAFF. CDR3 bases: TGTGCCAGTAGTATAGGCACAGGGTCCCCTGAAGCTTTCTTT. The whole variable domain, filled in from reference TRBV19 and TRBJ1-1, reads DGGITQSPKYLFRKEGQNVTLSCEQNLNHDAMYWYRQDPGQGLRLIYYSQIVNDFQKGDIAEGYSVSREKKESFPLTVTSAQKNPTAFYLCASSIGTGSPEAFFGQGTRLTVV.

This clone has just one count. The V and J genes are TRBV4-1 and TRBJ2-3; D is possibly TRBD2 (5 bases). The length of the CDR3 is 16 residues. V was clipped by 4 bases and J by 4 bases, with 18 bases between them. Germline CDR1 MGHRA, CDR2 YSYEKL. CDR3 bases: TGCGCCAGCAGCCTCAGGACTCGCCGGGGATCAGATACGCAGTATTTT. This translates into CASSLRTRRGSDTQYF.

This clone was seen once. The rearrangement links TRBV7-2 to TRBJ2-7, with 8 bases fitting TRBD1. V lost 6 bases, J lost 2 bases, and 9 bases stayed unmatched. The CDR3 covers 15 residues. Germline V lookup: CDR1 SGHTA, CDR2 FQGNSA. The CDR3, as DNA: TGTGCCAGCAGGATTCCTGGACAGGGAACCTACGAGCAGTACTTC. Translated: CASRIPGQGTYEQYF.

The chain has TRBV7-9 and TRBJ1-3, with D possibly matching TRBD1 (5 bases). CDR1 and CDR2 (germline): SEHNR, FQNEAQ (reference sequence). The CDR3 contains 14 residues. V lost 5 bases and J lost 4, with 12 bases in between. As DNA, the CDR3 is TGTGCCAGCAGCCGAGGACATTTCGGAAACACCATATATTTT. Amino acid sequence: CASSRGHFGNTIYF.

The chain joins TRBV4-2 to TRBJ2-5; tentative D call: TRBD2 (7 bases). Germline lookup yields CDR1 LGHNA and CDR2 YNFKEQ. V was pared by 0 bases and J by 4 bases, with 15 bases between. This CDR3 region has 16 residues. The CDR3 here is CASSQESRGGGETQYF. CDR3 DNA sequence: TGTGCCAGCAGCCAAGAGTCGCGCGGGGGCGGAGAGACCCAGTACTTC.

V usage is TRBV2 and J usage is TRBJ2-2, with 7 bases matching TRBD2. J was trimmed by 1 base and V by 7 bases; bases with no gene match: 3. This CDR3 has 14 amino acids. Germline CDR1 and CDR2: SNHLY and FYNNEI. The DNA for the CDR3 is TGTGCCAGCAAGGTAGCGGGGAACACCGGGGAGCTGTTTTTT. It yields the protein CASKVAGNTGELFF.

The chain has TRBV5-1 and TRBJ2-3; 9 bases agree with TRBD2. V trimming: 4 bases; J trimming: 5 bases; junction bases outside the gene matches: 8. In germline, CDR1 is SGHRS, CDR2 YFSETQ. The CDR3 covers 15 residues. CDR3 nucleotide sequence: TGCGCCAGCAGCGCGCGGGGGGGCTACGGAGATACGCAGTATTTT. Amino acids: CASSARGGYGDTQYF.

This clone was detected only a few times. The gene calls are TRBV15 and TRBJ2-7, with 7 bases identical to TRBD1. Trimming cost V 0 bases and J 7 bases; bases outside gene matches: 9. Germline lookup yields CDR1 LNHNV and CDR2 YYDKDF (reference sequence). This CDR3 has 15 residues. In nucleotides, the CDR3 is TGTGCCACCAGCAGAGATCTGGTGGCAGGGGGTGAGCAGTACTTC. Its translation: CATSRDLVAGGEQYF.